The rows below give T cell receptor beta chains drawn from one sample of a study of T cell changes during pregnancy in multiple sclerosis. Profiled with immunoSEQ multiplex PCR; TCRdb holds only in-frame clones, not every one. The sample has 60,000 or so clones, 90% seen once. The sample was peripheral blood, taken in the second trimester of pregnancy. These receptors all come from a female donor in good health, enrolled as a control in a pregnancy study. Each CDR3 is given with its conserved first and last residue. Each record gives: clone size, V gene, J gene, D gene, CDR3 protein, CDR3 DNA. D genes are given only for firm matches. Size tells how often a clone was seen (once, few, many) or the class of an expanded clone, and some rows leave it out.

size: NA; V: TRBV11-2; J: TRBJ2-1; D: TRBD1; CDR3: CASSLDPGQGPHNEQFF; DNA: TGTGCCAGCAGCTTAGATCCGGGACAGGGTCCTCACAATGAGCAGTTCTTC
size: NA; V: TRBV6-1; J: TRBJ2-5; D: TRBD2; CDR3: CASSELGTRIRETQYF; DNA: TGTGCCAGCAGTGAATTGGGGACTAGAATCCGAGAGACCCAGTACTTC
size: NA; V: TRBV28; J: TRBJ1-2; D: NA; CDR3: CASSFNIEGGRVYYGYTF; DNA: TGTGCCAGCAGTTTCAATATCGAGGGTGGACGCGTCTACTATGGCTACACCTTC
size: NA; V: TRBV5-1; J: TRBJ1-2; D: NA; CDR3: CASSRNWGEPNYGYTF; DNA: TGCGCCAGCAGCCGGAATTGGGGGGAGCCTAACTATGGCTACACCTTC
size: NA; V: TRBV2; J: TRBJ2-7; D: NA; CDR3: CASSSQGSSYEQYF; DNA: TGTGCCAGCAGTTCACAGGGTAGCTCCTACGAGCAGTACTTC
size: once; V: TRBV19; J: TRBJ1-2; D: NA; CDR3: CASSRGGDYGYTF; DNA: TGTGCCAGTAGTCGAGGGGGGGACTATGGCTACACCTTC
size: NA; V: TRBV19; J: TRBJ2-7; D: NA; CDR3: CASSPPGHYEQYF; DNA: TGTGCCAGTAGTCCGCCAGGTCACTACGAGCAGTACTTC
size: NA; V: TRBV6-7; J: TRBJ1-2; D: NA; CDR3: CASSYSIKAGYGYTF; DNA: TGTGCCAGCAGTTACTCAATTAAGGCGGGGTATGGCTACACCTTC
size: NA; V: TRBV5-5; J: TRBJ1-2; D: TRBD1; CDR3: CASSFQGAAGDYGYTF; DNA: TGTGCCAGCAGCTTCCAGGGGGCGGCCGGGGACTATGGCTACACCTTC
size: NA; V: TRBV6-5; J: TRBJ1-1; D: NA; CDR3: CASRVVGFGDTEAFF; DNA: TGTGCCAGCAGGGTCGTGGGATTCGGGGACACTGAAGCTTTCTTT
size: NA; V: TRBV5-5; J: TRBJ2-5; D: TRBD1; CDR3: CASRPDRVLETQYF; DNA: TGTGCCAGCAGACCCGACAGGGTTCTAGAGACCCAGTACTTC
size: once; V: TRBV19; J: TRBJ2-7; D: TRBD2; CDR3: CASSLAGVNEQYF; DNA: TGTGCCAGTAGTTTGGCGGGAGTTAACGAGCAGTACTTC
size: NA; V: TRBV10-3; J: TRBJ1-1; D: TRBD1; CDR3: CAIKTGGSEAFF; DNA: TGTGCCATCAAAACAGGGGGCAGTGAAGCTTTCTTT
size: NA; V: TRBV30; J: TRBJ2-4; D: NA; CDR3: CAWARRGLNIQYF; DNA: TGTGCCTGGGCCAGGCGGGGATTAAACATTCAGTACTTC
size: NA; V: TRBV6-4; J: TRBJ2-2; D: NA; CDR3: CASSPANTGELFF; DNA: TGTGCCAGCTCTCCAGCGAACACCGGGGAGCTGTTTTTT
size: few; V: TRBV7-2; J: TRBJ1-1; D: NA; CDR3: CASSFQGSRDTEAFF; DNA: TGTGCCAGCAGCTTCCAGGGGAGTCGGGACACTGAAGCTTTCTTT
size: NA; V: TRBV7-6; J: TRBJ2-1; D: TRBD2; CDR3: CASSRGGGPRNEQFF; DNA: TGTGCCAGCAGCCGGGGGGGAGGGCCACGGAATGAGCAGTTCTTC
size: few; V: TRBV6-5; J: TRBJ1-1; D: NA; CDR3: CASSSGTEAFF; DNA: TGTGCCAGCAGTTCAGGAACTGAAGCTTTCTTT
size: NA; V: TRBV6-1; J: TRBJ1-1; D: NA; CDR3: CASSEFWSVGGTEAFF; DNA: TGTGCCAGCAGTGAATTTTGGTCGGTGGGGGGAACTGAAGCTTTCTTT
size: NA; V: TRBV7-9; J: TRBJ1-1; D: TRBD1; CDR3: CASSSQGSSDTEAFF; DNA: TGTGCCAGCAGCTCACAGGGGTCCTCCGACACTGAAGCTTTCTTT
size: NA; V: TRBV7-3; J: TRBJ2-2; D: TRBD2; CDR3: CASRSGGVNTGELFF; DNA: TGTGCCAGCAGAAGCGGGGGGGTGAACACCGGGGAGCTGTTTTTT
size: once; V: TRBV6-5; J: TRBJ1-4; D: NA; CDR3: CASRPTGGSGEKLFF; DNA: TGTGCCAGCAGACCCACCGGCGGTTCGGGGGAAAAACTGTTTTTT
size: NA; V: TRBV19; J: TRBJ2-1; D: NA; CDR3: CASSIGQIYNEQFF; DNA: TGTGCCAGTAGTATAGGGCAGATATACAATGAGCAGTTCTTC
size: NA; V: TRBV28; J: TRBJ1-2; D: NA; CDR3: CASISLGGWGRTHYGYTF; DNA: TGTGCCAGCATTAGTTTGGGCGGATGGGGGCGCACGCACTATGGCTACACCTTC